This section outlines one TCR beta chain sequence together with its context. Antigen: not known. At one boundary the junction diverges from the germline segment, which might be a read error. The assay was carried out at the deep level. Unsorted PBMC DNA sequencing spanned ten immunoSEQ deep assay plates. TCRdb's copy holds only in-frame clones and misses some; the assay was immunoSEQ multiplex PCR. The profile shows roughly 500,000 clones, about four fifths of them singletons. The data derive from a study of shared clonotypes between healthy human individuals. Study outcomes and limitations: The low donor count limited represented genetic and exposure-history diversity. Clonotype sharing across donors was expected to vary with sequencing depth.

Germline CDR1 SGHVS, CDR2 FQNEAQ. The CDR3 totals 17 residues. The chain joins TRBV7-8 to TRBJ2-1; the D gene is possibly TRBD2 (5 bases). The clonotype was recovered from a woman aged 40 to 50 in good health. Some clones in this sample may be carry-over from other donors' samples. Sequencing was carried out using PBMCs. CDR3 protein: CASSKTVLASSYNEQLF. The CDR3 DNA is TGTGCCAGCAGCAAAACAGTCCTAGCAAGCTCCTACAATGAGCAGCTCTTC.